A selection of T cell receptor beta chains follows, all from one sample in a study of blood T cell repertoires in COVID-19. The assay was immunoSEQ multiplex PCR, and TCRdb's table has in-frame clones only and misses some. The table has under 150,000 clones, 80% seen once. Input material: peripheral blood. These receptors came from a man aged 70-80 years with acute or convalescent COVID-19. Both conserved end residues are part of each CDR3. D genes are given only for firm matches. The size entry is marked missing in some rows and otherwise reads once, few, many or a size class.

abundance: NA
j_gene: TRBJ1-5
d_gene: NA
v_gene: TRBV4-1
CDR3nt: TGCGCCAGCAGCCAAGATGACTTTTGGGATCAGCCCCAGCATTTT
CDR3aa: CASSQDDFWDQPQHF

abundance: NA
j_gene: TRBJ1-5
d_gene: NA
v_gene: TRBV4-1
CDR3nt: TGCGCCAGCAGCCGGTCTTCGCCGAGTGTCGGCAATCAGCCCCAGCATTTT
CDR3aa: CASSRSSPSVGNQPQHF

abundance: few
j_gene: TRBJ2-7
d_gene: NA
v_gene: TRBV14
CDR3nt: TGTGCCAGCAGCCAAACCCAGGCCTCCTACGAGCAGTACTTC
CDR3aa: CASSQTQASYEQYF

abundance: NA
j_gene: TRBJ2-7
d_gene: NA
v_gene: TRBV5-5
CDR3nt: TGTGCCAGCAGCTTGGACCAGGGTAGTTTATACGAGCAGTACTTC
CDR3aa: CASSLDQGSLYEQYF

abundance: few
j_gene: TRBJ1-2
d_gene: NA
v_gene: TRBV6-5
CDR3nt: TGTGCCAGCAGCCCACCCGGGACTCCGCCGGGCTACACCTTC
CDR3aa: CASSPPGTPPGYTF

abundance: few
j_gene: TRBJ2-1
d_gene: NA
v_gene: TRBV15
CDR3nt: TGTGCCACCAGCAGAGACGCAAGACTGGGCAATGAGCAGTTCTTC
CDR3aa: CATSRDARLGNEQFF

abundance: NA
j_gene: TRBJ1-3
d_gene: NA
v_gene: TRBV7-2
CDR3nt: TGTGCCAGCAGCTCTACAGGGACCTCTGGAAACACCATATATTTT
CDR3aa: CASSSTGTSGNTIYF

abundance: NA
j_gene: TRBJ2-4
d_gene: TRBD2
v_gene: TRBV4-1
CDR3nt: TGCGCCAGCAGCCAAGTGAGGGCGGGGGGAAAAAACATTCAGTACTTC
CDR3aa: CASSQVRAGGKNIQYF

abundance: NA
j_gene: TRBJ2-2
d_gene: NA
v_gene: TRBV28
CDR3nt: TGTGCCAGCGCCCGGGATGCTACCGGGGAGCTGTTTTTT
CDR3aa: CASARDATGELFF

abundance: once
j_gene: TRBJ1-2
d_gene: NA
v_gene: TRBV10-3
CDR3nt: TGTGCCATCAGTGACGGGGGGAACGGTGGCTACACCTTC
CDR3aa: CAISDGGNGGYTF

abundance: NA
j_gene: TRBJ1-2
d_gene: NA
v_gene: TRBV5-6
CDR3nt: TGTGCCAGCAGCCACCAGGACGGGAGGTATGGCTACACCTTC
CDR3aa: CASSHQDGRYGYTF

abundance: NA
j_gene: TRBJ2-1
d_gene: NA
v_gene: TRBV24-1
CDR3nt: TGTGCCACCAGTAGGAGCGGGTATGAGCAGTTCTTC
CDR3aa: CATSRSGYEQFF

abundance: NA
j_gene: TRBJ1-2
d_gene: NA
v_gene: TRBV9
CDR3nt: TGTGCCAGCAGCGTAGTAACGGGGTATGGCTACACCTTC
CDR3aa: CASSVVTGYGYTF

abundance: once
j_gene: TRBJ2-2
d_gene: NA
v_gene: TRBV5-6
CDR3nt: TGTGCCAGCAGCTCTTCCGGGACAATATACACCGGGGAGCTGTTTTTT
CDR3aa: CASSSSGTIYTGELFF